This T cell receptor (beta chain) is drawn from a study of T cell responses to AZD1222 COVID-19 vaccine. V was trimmed by 7 bases and J by 4 bases, leaving 16 bases between them. The CDR3 is 14 amino acids. The germline V gene has CDR1 LNHDA and CDR2 SQIVND (reference sequence). Whole-study findings and limits: When two AZD1222 doses had been given, Spike-specific TCR breadth and depth rose. White British donors predominated, females outnumbered males, and clonal diversity was possibly underestimated.

This clone was seen a handful of times. Antigen specificity is unknown. TCRdb's copy holds only in-frame clones and misses some; the assay was immunoSEQ multiplex PCR. The table includes around 96,000 clones, roughly 84% detected once. The clonotype comes from an adult who received the AZD1222 COVID-19 vaccine. The material sequenced was peripheral blood, taken 28 days after the second AZD1222 dose. The rearrangement links TRBV19 to TRBJ1-2; D is unresolved. CDR3: CASTSDASGYGYTF. The CDR3 bases are TGTGCCAGTACCTCTGACGCCTCTGGCTATGGCTACACCTTC.